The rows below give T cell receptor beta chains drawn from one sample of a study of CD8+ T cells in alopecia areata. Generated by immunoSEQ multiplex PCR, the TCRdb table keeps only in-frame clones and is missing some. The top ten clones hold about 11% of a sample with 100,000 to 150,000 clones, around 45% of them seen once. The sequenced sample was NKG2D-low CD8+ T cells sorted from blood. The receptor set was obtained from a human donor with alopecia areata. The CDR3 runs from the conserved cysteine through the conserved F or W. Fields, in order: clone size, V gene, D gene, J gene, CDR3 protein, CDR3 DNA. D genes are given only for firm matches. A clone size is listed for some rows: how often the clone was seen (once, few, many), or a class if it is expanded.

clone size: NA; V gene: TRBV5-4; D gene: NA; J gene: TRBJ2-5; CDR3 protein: CASSFERPGTQYF; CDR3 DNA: TGTGCCAGCAGCTTTGAACGTCCGGGGACCCAGTACTTC
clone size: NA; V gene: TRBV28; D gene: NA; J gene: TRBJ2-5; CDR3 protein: CASRGVGKTQYF; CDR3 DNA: TGTGCCAGCAGAGGGGTCGGCAAGACCCAGTACTTC
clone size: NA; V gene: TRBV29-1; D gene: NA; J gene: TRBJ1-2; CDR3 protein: CSVEFRDKGNYGYTF; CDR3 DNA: TGCAGCGTTGAGTTCCGGGACAAAGGAAACTATGGCTACACCTTC
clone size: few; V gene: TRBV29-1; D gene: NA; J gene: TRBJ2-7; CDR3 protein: CSVYDSSYEQYF; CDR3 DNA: TGCAGCGTTTATGATAGCTCCTACGAGCAGTACTTC
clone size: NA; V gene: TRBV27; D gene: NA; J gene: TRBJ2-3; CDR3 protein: CASGLLTDTQYF; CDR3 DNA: TGTGCCAGTGGACTCCTCACAGATACGCAGTATTTT
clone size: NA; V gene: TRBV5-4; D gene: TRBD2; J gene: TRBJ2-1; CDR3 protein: CASSFLLGGSSYNEQFF; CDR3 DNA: TGTGCCAGCAGCTTCCTACTTGGCGGGAGTTCCTACAATGAGCAGTTCTTC
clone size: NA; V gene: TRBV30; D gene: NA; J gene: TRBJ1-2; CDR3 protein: CAWSRDNYGYTF; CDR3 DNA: TGTGCCTGGAGTAGGGATAACTATGGCTACACCTTC
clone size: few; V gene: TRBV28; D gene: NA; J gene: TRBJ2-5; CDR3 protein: CASSPWGGSQETQYF; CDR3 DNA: TGTGCCAGCAGTCCATGGGGTGGTTCTCAAGAGACCCAGTACTTC
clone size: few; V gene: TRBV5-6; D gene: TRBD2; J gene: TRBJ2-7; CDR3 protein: CASGSGLANYEQYF; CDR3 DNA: TGTGCCAGCGGGTCGGGACTAGCGAACTACGAGCAGTACTTC
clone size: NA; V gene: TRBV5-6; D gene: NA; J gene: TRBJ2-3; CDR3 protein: CASSLGADTQYF; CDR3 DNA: TGTGCCAGCAGCTTGGGAGCAGATACGCAGTATTTT
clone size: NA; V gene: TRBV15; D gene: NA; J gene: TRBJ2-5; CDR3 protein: CATSGDETQYF; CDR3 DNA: TGTGCCACCAGCGGTGATGAGACCCAGTACTTC
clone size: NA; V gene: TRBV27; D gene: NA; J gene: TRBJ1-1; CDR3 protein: CASRYTGTVNTEAFF; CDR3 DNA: TGTGCCAGCAGATATACCGGGACGGTGAACACTGAAGCTTTCTTT
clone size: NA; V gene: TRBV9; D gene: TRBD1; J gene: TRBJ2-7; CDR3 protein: CASSVEGADYEQYF; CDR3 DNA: TGTGCCAGCAGCGTAGAGGGGGCCGACTACGAGCAGTACTTC
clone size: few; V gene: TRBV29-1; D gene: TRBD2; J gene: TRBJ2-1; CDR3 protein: CSVEPPAGGNEQFF; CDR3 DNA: TGCAGCGTTGAACCCCCAGCGGGAGGGAATGAGCAGTTCTTC
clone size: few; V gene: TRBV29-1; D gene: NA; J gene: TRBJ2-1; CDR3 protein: CSVEDGARSYNEQFF; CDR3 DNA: TGCAGCGTTGAAGATGGCGCCCGCTCCTACAATGAGCAGTTCTTC
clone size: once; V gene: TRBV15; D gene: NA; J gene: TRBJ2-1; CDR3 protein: CATGPRGGELVEQFF; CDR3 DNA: TGTGCCACCGGACCTCGGGGCGGGGAGCTGGTTGAGCAGTTCTTC
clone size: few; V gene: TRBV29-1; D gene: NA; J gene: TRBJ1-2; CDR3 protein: CSVVRDGGYTF; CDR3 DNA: TGCAGCGTTGTGAGGGATGGTGGCTACACCTTC
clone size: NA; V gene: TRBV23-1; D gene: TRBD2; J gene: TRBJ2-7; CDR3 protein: CASSQFAGDEQYF; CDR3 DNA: TGCGCCAGCAGTCAATTCGCGGGGGACGAGCAGTACTTC